This T cell receptor (beta chain) was recorded in a study of T cell changes during pregnancy in multiple sclerosis. Sequencing used immunoSEQ multiplex PCR; TCRdb keeps in-frame clones, though not all of them. The data contain about 57,000 clones, about 92% of them seen just once; the ten biggest clones take up around 1.8%. The CDR3 totals 12 residues. Germline V gene data show CDR1 as SEHNR and CDR2 as FQNEAQ (reference sequence). The V gene lost 3 bases and the J gene lost 3 bases, with 6 bases spanning the gap. The genes are TRBV7-9 and TRBJ2-7; a weak D match, TRBD1 (5 bases). The sample was peripheral blood, taken after pregnancy. This TCR came from a female donor with multiple sclerosis, enrolled in a pregnancy study. In DNA form, the CDR3 reads TGTGCCAGCAGCTTCCAGGGCTACGAGCAGTACTTC. As protein: CASSFQGYEQYF. The whole variable domain, filled in from reference TRBV7-9 and TRBJ2-7, reads DTGVSQNPRHKITKRGQNVTFRCDPISEHNRLYWYRQTLGQGPEFLTYFQNEAQLEKSRLLSDRFSAERPKGSFSTLEIQRTEQGDSAMYLCASSFQGYEQYFGPGTRLTVT.